Following are 30 T cell receptor beta chains from one sample sequenced in a study of T-cell memory formation after mild COVID-19. TCRdb called the 5' RACE reads again in MiXCR, with one record for every CDR3 protein. This sample carries 200,000 to 250,000 distinct CDR3 sequences, approximately 9% of them seen once, and the ten largest clones take roughly a fifth. Sequenced sample: PBMCs or a T cell subset sorted from them (not recorded which). These receptors originate from a young man who had mild COVID-19 (a few samples of this study predate the infection). Cell type and time point are not known.

This clonotype was seen many times. The CDR3 DNA reads as TGTGCCAGCAGCTTCAGGAAAGGGACAGGGTATTCCACAGATACGCAGTATTTT. Translated, it gives CASSFRKGTGYSTDTQYF. The chain joins TRBV11-2 to TRBJ2-3, with 9 positions matching TRBD1. V lost 3 bases to trimming and J lost 2 bases; unmatched junction nucleotides: 12. The germline gives CDR1 SGHAT, CDR2 FQNNGV. The CDR3 is 18 amino acids.

This chain links TRBV11-2 with TRBJ2-3; D is ambiguous. Between the trimmed V and J ends, which lost 6 bases and 8 bases, there was a span of 15 bases. CDR1 and CDR2 (germline): SGHAT, FQNNGV. This CDR3 contains 13 residues. The CDR3 DNA reads as TGTGCCAGCAGAGATGGAAGATCCTTTACGCAGTATTTT. Amino acids: CASRDGRSFTQYF.

This clonotype was seen only a few times. The chain links TRBV5-1 to TRBJ1-1, with D hard to call. Germline V lookup: CDR1 SGHRS, CDR2 YFSETQ. The CDR3 spans 13 residues. Trimming removed 0 bases from V and 6 bases from J, with 9 bases in between. CDR3 bases: TGCGCCAGCAGCTTGGGGGCGGAGGCTGAAGCTTTCTTT. It is translated as CASSLGAEAEAFF.

The table lists this clonotype with many counts. The V and J genes are TRBV3-1 and TRBJ2-3; no clear D gene. Germline CDR1 LGHDT, CDR2 YNNKEL (reference sequence). The V end lost 2 bases, the J end lost 7 bases, and 10 bases lay between the germline ends. This CDR3 spans 13 amino acids. As DNA, the CDR3 is TGTGCCAGCAGCCAATTCGTCGGCAATACGCAGTATTTT. Its protein product is CASSQFVGNTQYF.

This clonotype has a handful of counts. The chain joins TRBV4-1 to TRBJ1-4; D might be TRBD1 (5 bases). Trimming removed 1 base from V and 9 bases from J, with 15 bases in between. The CDR3 has 15 amino acids. Per the germline V gene, CDR1 is MGHRA and CDR2 is YSYEKL. The CDR3 sequence: CASSQASWEGQKLFF. In nucleotides, the CDR3 is TGCGCCAGCAGCCAAGCAAGTTGGGAGGGGCAAAAACTGTTTTTT.

This clonotype was detected only a few times. V is TRBV20-1 and J is TRBJ2-1, with 14 bases aligning to TRBD2. The CDR3 has 18 amino acids. The germline CDR1 and CDR2 sequences are DFQATT and SNEGSKA (reference sequence). V gave up 3 bases and J gave up 0 bases; unmatched junction bases: 7. CDR3 sequence (DNA): TGCAGTGCTAGCCATGAGGGACTAGCGGGGGACTCCTACAATGAGCAGTTCTTC. Residues: CSASHEGLAGDSYNEQFF.

This clonotype was observed a handful of times. This sequence joins TRBV12-3 or TRBV12-4 and TRBJ2-7; TRBD2 agrees at 7 bases. V shed 4 bases, J shed 7 bases, and the junction held 10 bases outside the gene matches. The CDR3 has 14 amino acids. The CDR3 region has the DNA TGTGCCAGCAGTTATAGCGGGCGCGGTGGAGAGCAGTACTTC. Amino acids: CASSYSGRGGEQYF.

V gene TRBV24-1 combines with J gene TRBJ1-2; no reliable D call. This CDR3 is 12 amino acids long. Looked up from germline, CDR1 is KGHDR and CDR2 is SFDVKD. Deletions cut 1 base from V and 4 bases from J, with 3 bases between. CDR3: CATSDLIYGYTF. Written as DNA, the CDR3 is TGTGCCACCAGTGATTTAATCTATGGCTACACCTTC.

This chain uses TRBV19 with TRBJ2-5; no clear D. V was pared by 8 bases and J by 5 bases, with 9 bases between. The CDR3 is made up of 11 amino acids. Germline V CDR1 and CDR2: LNHDA, SQIVND (reference sequence). The CDR3 DNA follows: TGTGCCAGTGAGGAACGGGAGACCCAGTACTTC. Translated, it gives CASEERETQYF.

This clonotype has just a few counts. The V gene is TRBV7-9, the J gene TRBJ2-7; TRBD2 aligns across 7 bases. This CDR3 comprises 14 residues. V was clipped by 3 bases and J by 6 bases; unmatched bases: 8. CDR1 and CDR2 from the germline V gene are SEHNR and FQNEAQ (reference sequence). Here the CDR3 reads CASSFFGGGAEQYF. The CDR3 bases are TGTGCCAGCAGCTTTTTTGGGGGGGGAGCCGAGCAGTACTTC.

The chain carries TRBV7-6 and TRBJ2-5; D remains unclear. CDR3 length: 14 amino acids. Trimming stripped 3 bases from V and 7 bases from J, with 15 bases between. Per germline, CDR1 SGHVS and CDR2 FNYEAQ. In nucleotides, the CDR3 is TGTGCCAGCAGCTTCAACACGGGTGGCGCGACCCAGTACTTC. This sequence encodes CASSFNTGGATQYF.

This clonotype came up a few times. CDR3 protein: CASSNTGGNQVAFF. The CDR3 DNA reads TGTGCCAGCAGCAATACGGGGGGAAACCAGGTGGCTTTCTTT. The chain links TRBV6-6 to TRBJ1-1; a weak D match, TRBD1 (5 bases). This CDR3 has 14 amino acids. V lost 6 bases and J lost 11, with 22 bases in between. Germline CDR1 and CDR2: MNHNY and SVGAGI (reference sequence).

This clonotype occurred a few times. CDR3 DNA sequence: TGTGCCAGCAGCCCGCTTAGCGGGGGGGCCCGCTACAATGAGCAGTTCTTC. Translation: CASSPLSGGARYNEQFF. The chain uses TRBV27 and TRBJ2-1, with 11 bases that match TRBD2. This CDR3 region has 17 residues. CDR1 MNHEY and CDR2 SMNVEV come from the germline V gene (reference sequence). V dropped 6 bases and J dropped 3; count of bases not matched to a gene: 10.

V is TRBV27 and J is TRBJ1-5, with D possibly TRBD1 on 5 matching bases. In germline, CDR1 is MNHEY, CDR2 SMNVEV (reference sequence). CDR3 size: 16 residues. V was pared by 8 bases and J by 4 bases, with 21 bases between. CDR3 DNA sequence: TGTGCCAGCTCCCGCTTTGGGGGGTTGGAAAATCAGCCCCAGCATTTT. Its protein product is CASSRFGGLENQPQHF.

This clonotype has ten or more counts. The CDR3 nucleotides are TGCGCCAGCAGCTTGGACAGGCCTAACTATGGCTACACCTTC. Amino acids: CASSLDRPNYGYTF. The chain has TRBV5-1 and TRBJ1-2, with D tentatively TRBD1 (5 bases). The CDR3 spans 14 residues. Trimming stripped 0 bases from V and 0 bases from J, with 6 bases between. Germline CDR1 and CDR2: SGHRS and YFSETQ.

This clonotype was counted a few times. V and J are TRBV10-3 and TRBJ1-2; TRBD1 might be the D (5 bases). The CDR3 spans 12 residues. Trimming took 6 bases from V and 5 from J, leaving 10 bases between them. Germline values: CDR1 ENHRY, CDR2 SYGVKD. Written as DNA, the CDR3 is TGTGCCATCAGGGGGACGGCGTATGGCTACACCTTC. It specifies CAIRGTAYGYTF.

Ten or more counts support this clonotype. The rearrangement joins TRBV10-3 to TRBJ2-7, with TRBD2 identical over 11 bases. The CDR3 contains 13 residues. With 7 bases clipped from V and 6 bases from J, the junction kept 5 bases outside the gene matches. CDR1 and CDR2 from the germline V gene are ENHRY and SYGVKD. CDR3 sequence: CAITGLAGREQYF. For the CDR3, the DNA is TGTGCCATCACCGGACTAGCGGGCCGCGAGCAGTACTTC.

Many counts were recorded for this clonotype. The chain employs TRBV24-1 and TRBJ2-1; TRBD1 is a possible D gene (9 bases). Germline V lookup: CDR1 KGHDR, CDR2 SFDVKD. V was shortened by 8 bases and J by 5 bases, with 21 bases between the two germline ends. The CDR3 covers 16 residues. DNA of the CDR3: TGTGCCACCACCCTGACAGGGGGAGCGGGGGACAATGAGCAGTTCTTC. Translated, it gives CATTLTGGAGDNEQFF.

The chain links TRBV7-2 to TRBJ1-5; the D gene is possibly TRBD1 (6 bases). The CDR3 has 14 amino acids. The V gene lost 5 bases and the J gene lost 6 bases, with 14 bases spanning the gap. From germline, CDR1 is SGHTA and CDR2 FQGNSA. The CDR3 DNA is TGTGCCAGCAGCACCCCAGGGGCGGGTCAGCCCCAGCATTTT. Translating gives CASSTPGAGQPQHF.

The gene calls are TRBV29-1 and TRBJ2-7; 7 bases agree with TRBD2. V lost 5 bases to trimming and J lost 3 bases; unmatched junction nucleotides: 7. This CDR3 is built from 13 residues. From germline, CDR1 is SQVTM and CDR2 ANQGSEA. CDR3 sequence: CSVTERGDYEQYV. The CDR3 DNA sequence: TGCAGCGTTACGGAACGGGGGGACTACGAGCAGTACGTC.

There are a few counts of this clonotype. The chain is built from TRBV2 and TRBJ2-2; TRBD1 might be the D (5 bases). The CDR3 has 12 residues. Germline V gives CDR1 SNHLY, CDR2 FYNNEI. V lost 5 bases and J lost 8, with 9 bases in between. The CDR3 DNA follows: TGTGCCAGCAGTTATCAGGGAGGGGAGCTGTTTTTT. Translating it yields CASSYQGGELFF.

This clonotype has more than one count but fewer than ten. This sequence joins TRBV2 and TRBJ1-5, with D possibly TRBD1 on 5 matching bases. This CDR3 contains 13 residues. Germline V lookup: CDR1 SNHLY, CDR2 FYNNEI. The V end was cut by 7 bases, the J end by 7 bases, with 14 bases between. CDR3 nucleotide sequence: TGTGCCAGCACCAGGGAAGGGGAACAGCCCCAGCATTTT. It translates to CASTREGEQPQHF. The full variable domain, rest sourced from reference TRBV2 and TRBJ1-5, is EPEVTQTPSHQVTQMGQEVILRCVPISNHLYFYWYRQILGQKVEFLVSFYNNEISEKSEIFDDQFSVERPDGSNFTLKIRSTKLEDSAMYFCASTREGEQPQHFGDGTRLSIL.

This clonotype was observed many times. V gene TRBV7-2 combines with J gene TRBJ2-3, with D possibly called TRBD1 or TRBD2 (5 bases each). This CDR3 contains 16 residues. The V gene's germline CDR1 is SGHTA and CDR2 FQGNSA. V gave up 5 bases and J gave up 5 bases, with 20 bases separating them. CDR3 region: CASSPPGGGVVDTQYF. The CDR3 bases are TGTGCCAGCAGCCCCCCGGGTGGGGGTGTAGTAGATACGCAGTATTTT. The entire variable domain, with the rest obtained from reference TRBV7-2 and TRBJ2-3, is as follows: GAGVSQSPSNKVTEKGKDVELRCDPISGHTALYWYRQSLGQGLEFLIYFQGNSAPDKSGLPSDRFSAERTGGSVSTLTIQRTQQEDSAVYLCASSPPGGGVVDTQYFGPGTRLTVL.

There are many counts of this clonotype. The chain joins TRBV20-1 to TRBJ2-1, with 12 bases fitting TRBD2. Germline values: CDR1 DFQATT, CDR2 SNEGSKA (reference sequence). With 2 bases clipped from V and 6 bases from J, the junction kept 5 bases outside the gene matches. This CDR3 comprises 15 residues. Here the CDR3 DNA reads TGCAGTGCTAGAAGGACTAGCGGGGTGGCCAATGAGCAGTTCTTC. Translated: CSARRTSGVANEQFF.

The sample holds a few counts of this clonotype. No conserved phenylalanine or tryptophan ends this CDR3, so it is likely a read error. The limits of the CDR3 on the DNA are not certain, so only TCRdb's listed CDR3 is given. The V and J genes are TRBV6-2 or TRBV6-3 and TRBJ2-1; TRBD2 is the table's D call, not checked against the DNA. CDR1 and CDR2 from the germline V gene are MNHEY and SVGEGT. The CDR3 is 12 residues long, counting both termini. The CDR3: CASSIGGLAFIL.

The chain is built from TRBV5-4 and TRBJ2-5; a weak D match, TRBD1 (6 bases). The ends were cut back, 3 bases at V and 8 bases at J, with 20 bases in the middle. Germline-derived CDR1 and CDR2 are SGHNT and YYREEE (reference sequence). This CDR3 region has 15 residues. The CDR3 reads CASSSPGADNPTQYF. CDR3 nucleotide sequence: TGTGCCAGCAGCTCCCCAGGGGCAGACAATCCCACCCAGTACTTC. Using reference TRBV5-4 and TRBJ2-5 for the parts outside the CDR3, the full variable domain is ETGVTQSPTHLIKTRGQQVTLRCSSQSGHNTVSWYQQALGQGPQFIFQYYREEENGRGNFPPRFSGLQFPNYSSELNVNALELDDSALYLCASSSPGADNPTQYFGPGTRLLVL.

The chain links TRBV5-1 to TRBJ2-3; possibly TRBD2 for D (6 bases). The ends were cut back, 4 bases at V and 6 bases at J, with 15 bases in the middle. The CDR3 runs to 14 residues. Germline CDR1 SGHRS, CDR2 YFSETQ. The CDR3 here is CASSQDSTSDTQYF. The CDR3 bases are TGCGCCAGCAGCCAAGACTCTACTAGCGATACGCAGTATTTT.

This clonotype appeared many times. V is TRBV20-1 and J is TRBJ1-5; D gene ambiguous. Per germline, CDR1 DFQATT and CDR2 SNEGSKA (reference sequence). This CDR3 has 11 residues. Trimming shortened V by 7 bases and J by 5 bases, and 9 bases separated the two germline ends. CDR3 sequence (DNA): TGCAGTGTGTCAGGCGATCAGCCCCAGCATTTT. Translated, it gives CSVSGDQPQHF.

The chain is built from TRBV4-1 and TRBJ2-7; D unresolved. The CDR3 runs 13 residues. V lost 4 bases to trimming and J lost 3 bases, with 10 bases between them. Germline CDR1 and CDR2: MGHRA and YSYEKL. The CDR3 bases are TGCGCCAGCAGCCTCACGGTTAACTACGAGCAGTACTTC. It yields the protein CASSLTVNYEQYF.

This clonotype was detected a few times. The chain combines TRBV6-6 with TRBJ1-5; TRBD1 might be the D (5 bases). Per the germline V gene, CDR1 is MNHNY and CDR2 is SVGAGI (reference sequence). This CDR3 spans 17 amino acids. The ends were cut back, 2 bases at V and 3 bases at J, with 17 bases in the middle. In nucleotides, the CDR3 is TGTGCCAGCAGTTACGGGTACGGGGGACGGATCAATCAGCCCCAGCATTTT. As protein: CASSYGYGGRINQPQHF.